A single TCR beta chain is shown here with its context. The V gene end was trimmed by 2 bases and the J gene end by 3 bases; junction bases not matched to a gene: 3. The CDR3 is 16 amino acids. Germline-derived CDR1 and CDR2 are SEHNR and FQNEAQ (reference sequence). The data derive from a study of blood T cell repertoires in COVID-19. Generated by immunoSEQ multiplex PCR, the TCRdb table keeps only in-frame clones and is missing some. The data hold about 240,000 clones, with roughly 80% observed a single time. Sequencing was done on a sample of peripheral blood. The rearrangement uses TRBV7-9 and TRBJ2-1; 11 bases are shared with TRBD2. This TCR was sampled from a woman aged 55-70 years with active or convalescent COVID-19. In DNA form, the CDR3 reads TGTGCCAGCAGCTTACTAGCGGGGGGCGGCTACAATGAGCAGTTCTTC. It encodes CASSLLAGGGYNEQFF.